These 7 T cell receptor beta chains were sequenced from one sample in a study of blood T cells in healthy people across ages. A second 7 to 11 cycle PCR used barcoded and J-beta primers. TCRdb used MiXCR to reprocess the 5' RACE reads, holding one entry per CDR3 protein. Here the sample spans under 1,000,000 distinct CDR3 sequences, 46% being singletons. Sequencing was done on a sample of blood. The receptors shown here come from a man at least 80 years old in good health.

The chain joins TRBV20-1 to TRBJ2-5; the D call may be TRBD1 or TRBD2 (6 bases each). CDR3 length equals 11 residues. The germline V gene has CDR1 DFQATT and CDR2 SNEGSKA (reference sequence). V dropped 5 bases and J dropped 6 bases, with 10 bases sitting between them. The CDR3 region has the DNA TGCAGTGCTCCGGGGGCCAAGACCCAGTACTTC. This codes for CSAPGAKTQYF.

The chain combines TRBV21-1 with TRBJ1-6. TRBV21-1 is a listed pseudogene. The CDR3 runs 13 residues. CDR3 nucleotides: TGTGCCAGCAGCAAGTTGTTTAATTCACCCCTCCACTTT. Its translation is CASSKLFNSPLHF.

The V call is TRBV29-1, the J call TRBJ1-3; D is uncertain. Per germline, CDR1 SQVTM and CDR2 ANQGSEA. Trimming cost V 4 bases and J 0 bases, with 7 bases left between them. The CDR3 extends over 13 amino acids. CDR3 nucleotides: TGCAGCGTTGCCGTAAACTCTGGAAACACCATATATTTT. Translated, it gives CSVAVNSGNTIYF.

A few counts support this clonotype. The rearrangement joins TRBV29-1 to TRBJ2-1, with D perhaps matching TRBD2 (5 bases). The germline CDR1 and CDR2 sequences are SQVTM and ANQGSEA. This CDR3 contains 15 residues. V was pared by 3 bases and J by 0 bases, with 12 bases between. The CDR3 sequence is CSVDGIESSYNEQFF. In nucleotides, the CDR3 is TGCAGCGTTGACGGGATTGAGAGCTCCTACAATGAGCAGTTCTTC.

This clonotype occurred once. This chain connects TRBV20-1 to TRBJ1-2; no reliable D call. The CDR3 length is 16 residues. The germline V gene encodes CDR1 DFQATT and CDR2 SNEGSKA (reference sequence). V dropped 3 bases and J dropped 0 bases, with 17 bases sitting between them. CDR3 region: CSASLSPSGTNYGYTF. Written as DNA, the CDR3 is TGCAGTGCTAGTCTCTCACCTTCCGGGACTAACTATGGCTACACCTTC.

The chain uses TRBV7-2 and TRBJ2-7; D is possibly TRBD2 (6 bases). V was clipped by 5 bases and J by 0 bases, with 14 bases between them. From germline, CDR1 is SGHTA and CDR2 FQGNSA. The CDR3 loop spans 15 amino acids. The DNA of the CDR3 is TGTGCCAGCAGCCCGCTATCCGGGAGCTCCTACGAGCAGTACTTC. Residues: CASSPLSGSSYEQYF. Filled out from reference TRBV7-2 and TRBJ2-7, the complete variable domain reads GAGVSQSPSNKVTEKGKDVELRCDPISGHTALYWYRQSLGQGLEFLIYFQGNSAPDKSGLPSDRFSAERTGGSVSTLTIQRTQQEDSAVYLCASSPLSGSSYEQYFGPGTRLTVT.

In its sample, this clonotype was seen a few times. The V and J genes are TRBV20-1 and TRBJ2-5; tentatively, D is TRBD2 (6 bases). V lost 6 bases and J 3 bases, leaving 23 bases between the germline ends. Germline CDR1 is DFQATT and CDR2 is SNEGSKA (reference sequence). This CDR3 region has 16 residues. In DNA, the CDR3 is TGCAGTGCCGGAGGCGGCGGGGCCAGGGCTAAAGAGACCCAGTACTTC. Residues: CSAGGGGARAKETQYF.